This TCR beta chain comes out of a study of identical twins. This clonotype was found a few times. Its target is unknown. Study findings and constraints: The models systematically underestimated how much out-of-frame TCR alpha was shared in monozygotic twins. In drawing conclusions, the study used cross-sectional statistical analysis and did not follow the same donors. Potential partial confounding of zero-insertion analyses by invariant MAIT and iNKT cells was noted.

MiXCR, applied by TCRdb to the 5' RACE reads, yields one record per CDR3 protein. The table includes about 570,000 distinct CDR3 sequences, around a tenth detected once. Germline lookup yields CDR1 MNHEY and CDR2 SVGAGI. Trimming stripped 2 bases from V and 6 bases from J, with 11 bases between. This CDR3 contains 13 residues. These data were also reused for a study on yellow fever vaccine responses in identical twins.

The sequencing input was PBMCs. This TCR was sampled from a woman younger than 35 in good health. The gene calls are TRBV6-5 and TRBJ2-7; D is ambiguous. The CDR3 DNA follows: TGTGCCAGCAGTTACCCCAACACGCTCGAGCAGTACTTC. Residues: CASSYPNTLEQYF.